This T cell receptor (beta chain) came from a study of blood T cell repertoires in COVID-19. Study-level background: Acute and convalescent COVID-19 specimens originated in the United States, Italy and Spain. PBMCs, B-cell-depleted T cells, or T cells were the source of the cDNA or gDNA that made up the material.

The CDR3 covers 16 residues. From germline, CDR1 is KGHSH and CDR2 LQKENI. V shed 4 bases and J 8 bases; nucleotides not matched to a gene: 11. Source study methods: Nucleated cell number was recorded as an estimate derived from reference gene primer amplification. TCRdb keeps only in-frame clones here, not all; method: immunoSEQ multiplex PCR. Clone size and the V and J calls come from that table; the DNA yielded D and trimming. The profile shows 150,000 or so clones, approximately 88% of them singletons. The receptor comes from a woman in her fifties or sixties with acute or convalescent COVID-19. The chain employs TRBV18 and TRBJ1-6; TRBD1 matches at 7 bases. The sample taken for sequencing was peripheral blood. CDR3 sequence (DNA): TGTGCCAGCTCACACACGTACAGGGGCGGGGATTCACCCCTCCACTTT. Translated, it gives CASSHTYRGGDSPLHF.